This is a list of T cell receptor beta chains from one sample in a study of blood T cell repertoires in COVID-19. Sequencing used immunoSEQ multiplex PCR; TCRdb keeps in-frame clones, though not all of them. The sample contains around 130,000 clones, just under 85% of which appear only once. The sequenced sample consisted of PBMCs or T cells enriched from blood (not recorded which). Receptor source: a woman in her forties or fifties with acute COVID-19. CDR3s leave out the opening cysteine and the closing phenylalanine or tryptophan. The D gene is left open where the match is weak. Rows may omit the clone size; those that give it use once, few, many or a size class.

abundance	v_gene	d_gene	CDR3aa
.	TRBV5-8	TRBD1	ASSGLDRVHNQPQH
.	TRBV4-3	TRBD2	ASSLAGGSTYNEQF
once	TRBV4-3	.	ASSPSEEVGELF
.	TRBV12-3/TRBV12-4	TRBD2	ASIPEWGGEQF
.	TRBV9	.	ASSSFRVGGDPYNEQF
.	TRBV14	TRBD1	ASSRGTAYNEQF
few	TRBV9	.	ASSVGRGGQPQH
.	TRBV7-9	TRBD1	ASSSPSGTGKYEQY
.	TRBV28	.	ASSLPPTGAETQY
.	TRBV25-1	.	ASSEPRTEETQY
once	TRBV24-1	TRBD2	ATTPSRGRADEQF
once	TRBV19	TRBD2	ASSMVREETQY
.	TRBV28	.	ASSFSSDTNSPLH
.	TRBV10-3	TRBD2	AISELTSGRAETQY
.	TRBV20-1	.	SATREKLF
.	TRBV4-2	.	ASSQSEGTNYGYT
.	TRBV28	.	ASSSRRDSVF
.	TRBV5-8	.	ASSLWGQGANVLT
.	TRBV9	TRBD2	ASSVATSSGVYEQY
.	TRBV6-6	.	ASSNGLDRVNTEAF
.	TRBV3-1/TRBV3-2	.	ASTTGWLAGEQY
.	TRBV19	.	ASSISLGVQPQH
.	TRBV11-3	.	ASSSKYSGDTQY
.	TRBV19	.	ASSMGSGAGNQPQH
.	TRBV3-1/TRBV3-2	TRBD1	ASSPGTGGYEQY
.	TRBV7-9	.	ASSKISGRSYNEQF
.	TRBV2	.	ASSLQVSYEQY
.	TRBV9	TRBD1	ASSPGDRVTYGYT
once	TRBV7-2	.	ASSLGVGGPLAWEQY
.	TRBV2	.	ASSPEGEWLGSPLH